This is a list of T cell receptor beta chains from one sample in a study of blood T cell repertoires in COVID-19. Data came from immunoSEQ multiplex PCR; TCRdb stores just in-frame clones and leaves some out. The sample includes under 200,000 clones, over 80% of them seen just once. Source material: peripheral blood. The receptors come from a woman of 80 years or more with active or convalescent COVID-19. CDR3s include the opening cysteine and the closing phenylalanine or tryptophan. D genes are given only for firm matches. A clone size is listed for some rows: how often the clone was seen (once, few, many), or a class if it is expanded.

TRBV30	-	13	TRBJ1-1	-	CAWSVRTLTEAFF	TGTGCCTGGAGTGTACGGACACTTACAGAAGCTTTCTTT
TRBV4-3	TRBD1	15	TRBJ1-4	-	CASSQVPGQGEKLFF	TGCGCCAGCAGCCAAGTTCCTGGACAGGGAGAAAAACTGTTTTTT
TRBV4-3	TRBD2	21	TRBJ2-7	many	CASSQDRPPSGGLKYSYEQYF	TGCGCCAGCAGCCAAGATCGTCCTCCTAGCGGGGGGCTCAAATACTCCTACGAGCAGTACTTC
TRBV12-3/TRBV12-4	-	13	TRBJ2-2	-	CASSQINTGELFF	TGTGCCAGCAGTCAGATTAACACCGGGGAGCTGTTTTTT
TRBV5-1	TRBD1	14	TRBJ2-7	few	CASSIQGQTYEQYF	TGCGCCAGCAGTATTCAGGGACAGACCTACGAGCAGTACTTC
TRBV19	TRBD1	16	TRBJ2-1	once	CASSIPRGTGDNEQFF	TGTGCCAGTAGTATTCCCAGGGGGACAGGAGACAATGAGCAGTTCTTC
TRBV6-5	-	15	TRBJ2-7	once	CASSYHGAPTYEQYF	TGTGCCAGCAGTTATCATGGGGCCCCTACCTACGAGCAGTACTTC
TRBV10-3	-	12	TRBJ1-1	-	CAISGGAGEAFF	TGTGCCATCAGCGGGGGGGCCGGTGAAGCTTTCTTT
TRBV7-2	-	15	TRBJ2-3	-	CASSPLGGSTDTQYF	TGTGCCAGCAGCCCGCTTGGGGGCTCCACAGATACGCAGTATTTT
TRBV3-1/TRBV3-2	TRBD1	15	TRBJ2-2	-	CASSVRGRNTGELFF	TGTGCCAGCAGCGTCAGGGGGCGGAACACCGGGGAGCTGTTTTTT
TRBV13	TRBD1	16	TRBJ2-2	-	CASSGPTGAATGELFF	TGTGCCAGCAGCGGGCCGACAGGGGCGGCGACCGGGGAGCTGTTTTTT
TRBV7-2	TRBD1	13	TRBJ1-1	-	CASSSSGGTEAFF	TGTGCCAGCAGCTCCTCAGGGGGCACTGAAGCTTTCTTT
TRBV5-6	TRBD1	14	TRBJ2-1	-	CASSLGQGVGEQFF	TGTGCCAGCAGCTTGGGGCAGGGGGTAGGTGAGCAGTTCTTC
TRBV10-3	TRBD1	18	TRBJ1-5	few	CAISETGGGGSGNQPQHF	TGTGCCATCAGTGAGACGGGAGGGGGCGGATCGGGCAATCAGCCCCAGCATTTT
TRBV11-2	-	15	TRBJ2-7	-	CASSFVDREVHEQYF	TGTGCCAGCAGCTTCGTAGACAGGGAGGTCCACGAGCAGTACTTC
TRBV7-8	TRBD1	17	TRBJ2-6	-	CASSGPDRVSGANVLTF	TGTGCCAGCAGCGGTCCGGACAGGGTGTCAGGGGCCAACGTCCTGACTTTC
TRBV6-5	-	12	TRBJ1-5	once	CASTGPNQPQHF	TGTGCCAGCACAGGCCCCAATCAGCCCCAGCATTTT
TRBV7-3	TRBD1	15	TRBJ1-1	-	CASSLTGGMNTEAFF	TGTGCCAGCAGCTTGACAGGGGGGATGAACACTGAAGCTTTCTTT
TRBV5-6	TRBD1	15	TRBJ1-4	-	CASSFGTGQGEKLFF	TGTGCCAGCAGCTTCGGGACAGGGCAGGGAGAAAAACTGTTTTTT
TRBV5-1	-	13	TRBJ1-4	-	CASSPGAQEKLFF	TGCGCCAGCTCCCCAGGGGCGCAAGAAAAACTGTTTTTT
TRBV11-2	TRBD2	18	TRBJ2-3	-	CASSLGGGRGFSTDTQYF	TGTGCCAGCAGCTTAGGGGGTGGGCGGGGGTTCAGCACAGATACGCAGTATTTT
TRBV7-2	TRBD1	15	TRBJ1-6	-	CASSLGQGANSPLHF	TGTGCCAGCAGCTTAGGCCAGGGGGCAAATTCACCCCTCCACTTT
TRBV5-6	TRBD1	15	TRBJ1-2	-	CASSLGAGTVNGYTF	TGTGCCAGCAGCTTGGGGGCCGGGACAGTGAATGGCTACACCTTC
TRBV9	-	11	TRBJ2-5	-	CASSVREPQYF	TGTGCCAGCAGCGTCCGGGAACCCCAGTACTTC
TRBV19	-	14	TRBJ1-3	-	CASTGGVSGNTIYF	TGTGCCAGTACGGGGGGGGTCTCTGGAAACACCATATATTTT
TRBV6-5	-	13	TRBJ2-7	-	CASSLQPPYEQYF	TGTGCCAGCAGTTTACAGCCCCCCTACGAGCAGTACTTC
TRBV6-5	TRBD1	15	TRBJ1-5	-	CASNLGGSSNQPQHF	TGTGCCAGCAATCTAGGGGGCAGCAGCAATCAGCCCCAGCATTTT
TRBV12-3/TRBV12-4	TRBD2	13	TRBJ2-1	-	CASSLGTSGEQFF	TGTGCCAGCAGTCTAGGGACTAGCGGTGAGCAGTTCTTC
TRBV7-2	-	14	TRBJ1-2	-	CASSLTQGGYGYTF	TGTGCCAGCAGCTTGACTCAGGGTGGCTATGGCTACACCTTC
TRBV10-3	TRBD1	15	TRBJ1-1	once	CAISDRDRGLTEAFF	TGTGCCATCAGTGATAGGGACAGGGGTCTCACTGAAGCTTTCTTT
TRBV20-1	TRBD1	11	TRBJ2-7	once	CSAQGAYEQYF	TGCAGTGCACAGGGGGCCTACGAGCAGTACTTC
TRBV29-1	TRBD1	20	TRBJ1-1	-	CSVEEGRDRDKGRVNTEAFF	TGCAGCGTTGAAGAGGGACGGGACAGGGATAAAGGCAGGGTGAACACTGAAGCTTTCTTT
TRBV5-6	-	14	TRBJ1-1	-	CASSLLGAGTEAFF	TGTGCCAGCAGCTTGTTGGGGGCGGGCACTGAAGCTTTCTTT
TRBV7-2	-	15	TRBJ2-3	few	CASSLEGGPLDTQYF	TGTGCCAGCAGCTTAGAGGGGGGGCCCTTAGATACGCAGTATTTT
TRBV7-2	TRBD2	17	TRBJ2-5	-	CASSLASSGGAGETQYF	TGTGCCAGCAGCTTAGCATCCAGCGGGGGGGCTGGGGAGACCCAGTACTTC
TRBV5-1	-	17	TRBJ1-2	-	CASSPRDNSFLNYGYTF	TGCGCCAGCAGCCCCCGGGACAACTCTTTTCTTAACTATGGCTACACCTTC
TRBV6-4	TRBD2	14	TRBJ2-3	once	CASSVLAGADTQYF	TGTGCCAGCAGTGTTCTAGCGGGGGCGGATACGCAGTATTTT
TRBV19	-	12	TRBJ2-7	-	CAPRAGKYEQYF	TGTGCCCCCCGGGCAGGGAAGTACGAGCAGTACTTC
TRBV6-5	TRBD1	15	TRBJ2-7	-	CASSPRPGQGFEQYF	TGTGCCAGCAGTCCCCGACCGGGACAGGGTTTCGAGCAGTACTTC
TRBV5-1	-	10	TRBJ1-1	-	CASREPEAFF	TGCGCCAGCAGAGAGCCAGAAGCTTTCTTT
TRBV3-1/TRBV3-2	-	11	TRBJ2-7	-	CASSGSLEQYF	TGTGCCAGCAGCGGTAGCCTCGAGCAGTACTTC
TRBV18	-	14	TRBJ1-1	-	CASSPSGEGTEAFF	TGTGCCAGCTCACCCTCAGGGGAGGGCACTGAAGCTTTCTTT
TRBV12-3/TRBV12-4	-	13	TRBJ1-6	-	CASSLEAGSPLHF	TGTGCCAGCAGTTTAGAGGCAGGTTCACCCCTCCACTTT
TRBV7-2	-	16	TRBJ1-3	-	CASSWDSRGSGNTIYF	TGTGCCAGCAGTTGGGACTCCCGAGGCTCTGGAAACACCATATATTTT
TRBV9	-	13	TRBJ2-3	-	CASSVGGSDTQYF	TGTGCCAGCAGCGTAGGGGGCTCAGATACGCAGTATTTT
TRBV10-3	-	16	TRBJ1-5	-	CAISRQHEAPAQPQHF	TGTGCCATCAGCCGACAGCACGAAGCCCCAGCCCAGCCCCAGCATTTT
TRBV5-6	-	17	TRBJ2-7	-	CASSSIVYFREPLPQYF	TGTGCCAGCAGCTCCATAGTTTATTTCAGGGAACCCTTGCCTCAGTACTTC
TRBV5-1	-	14	TRBJ2-3	-	CASSLGQSTDTQYF	TGCGCCAGCAGCTTGGGACAGTCCACAGATACGCAGTATTTT
TRBV7-2	TRBD1	15	TRBJ1-5	-	CASSLAGGFGQPQHF	TGTGCCAGCAGCTTAGCAGGGGGCTTCGGTCAGCCCCAGCATTTT
TRBV18	-	14	TRBJ2-2	-	CASSPQRGPGELFF	TGTGCCAGCTCACCACAGCGCGGGCCCGGGGAGCTGTTTTTT
TRBV6-5	TRBD1	15	TRBJ1-5	-	CASSPGQGRNQPQHF	TGTGCCAGCAGCCCGGGACAGGGGAGGAATCAGCCCCAGCATTTT
TRBV10-3	TRBD2	16	TRBJ2-3	-	CAINSGTSGGPDTQYF	TGTGCCATCAACTCCGGGACTAGCGGGGGCCCAGATACGCAGTATTTT
TRBV27	-	14	TRBJ1-2	-	CASSSYDTIYGYTF	TGTGCCAGCAGTTCTTATGACACAATCTATGGCTACACCTTC
TRBV18	-	15	TRBJ1-5	-	CASSPPGSGNQPQHF	TGTGCCAGCTCACCACCGGGGAGTGGCAATCAGCCCCAGCATTTT
TRBV10-3	TRBD1	15	TRBJ1-1	-	CAISRGGAVNTEAFF	TGTGCCATCAGCCGAGGGGGCGCGGTGAACACTGAAGCTTTCTTT